The T cell receptor (beta chain) under discussion was sequenced for a study of T cells in Graves' hyperthyroidism and ophthalmopathy. Disease duration under 2 months; hyperthyroidism patients were aged 18 to 65. Amplified TCR beta CDR3 regions came from RNA transcripts. Researchers ran a first-round RT-PCR on the TCR CDR3 using the HTBI primer set. TCRdb reprocessed the multiplex PCR reads with MiXCR, giving one entry per CDR3 protein. Here the sample spans a few hundred thousand distinct CDR3 sequences, about 20% being singletons. This CDR3 is 16 amino acids long. V trimming: 0 bases; J trimming: 2 bases; junction bases outside the gene matches: 5. Germline V gives CDR1 SQVTM, CDR2 ANQGSEA.

The chain carries TRBV29-1 and TRBJ2-7, with TRBD2 identical over 12 bases. The receptor comes from a man between 18 and 35 years old with Graves' hyperthyroidism. The sample consisted of blood. In DNA form, the CDR3 reads TGCAGCGTTGAAGATCGCTGGACTAGCGGGACCTACGAGCAGTACTTC. This encodes CSVEDRWTSGTYEQYF.